The present T cell receptor beta chain was sequenced within a study of radiation and T cells in renal cell carcinoma (dated by TCRdb to the early 2020s). Looking at the study overall: The samples were drawn from a clinical trial, where primary renal cell carcinomas were treated with 15 Gy of stereotactic body radiation therapy and then removed by nephrectomy 4 weeks afterward. A total of 4 million to 5 million unique CDR3 nucleotide sequences, encoding some 2,700,000 unique CDR3 amino acid sequences, were found across all 50 or so samples. In total, almost 55 samples, comprising some 25 tumors and around 27 peripheral blood samples, were subjected to TCR beta sequencing. Study-wide conclusions, independent of this receptor: Changes in the blood repertoire were not tracked past 4 weeks after treatment. With a single-armed trial design, the study had no way to address how radiation dose or scheduling affects the TCR repertoire. In blood, the top tumor clonotypes increased between baseline and 2 weeks post-radiation and then shrank by 4 weeks, which suggests that tumor-resident clones expanded only transiently. Because no pretreatment tumor biopsies were available, whether clonotypes were present in the tumor at baseline could not be determined.

The V end loses 7 bases and the J end loses 6 bases, and a stretch of 24 bases separates them. Taken from the germline V gene (reference sequence), the CDR1 and CDR2 loops are LNHDA and SQIVND. The CDR3 goes from the cysteine to the phenylalanine over 16 residues. Of the read, only the CDR3 DNA is kept; its 48 bases are in frame from base 1. What this sample's time point label stands for: blood 2 weeks post-SBRT. This specimen's treatment or condition label, per the study, means: 15 Gy SBRT to primary tumor, nephrectomy 4 weeks later. To track tumor-enriched clonotypes, serial peripheral blood was sampled from radiation-treated patients at baseline and at 2 weeks and 4 weeks after SBRT. All patients had renal cell carcinoma with clear cell pathology. Genomic DNA for TCR sequencing was prepared using the QIAamp DNA Blood Mini Kit (Qiagen). Only samples passing all quality control checks were included in the analyses.

Following the manufacturer's recommendations, the immunoSEQ kit was used to generate TCR beta libraries from genomic DNA. To prepare the libraries, a first multiplex PCR with proprietary primers was run, followed by a second PCR that added unique barcodes, and a bead cleanup was done after each round. A kit-provided positive control reaction and a negative control reaction were included in every sample batch. The final libraries were assessed on an Agilent 4200 TapeStation D1000 ScreenTape, pooled by volume, and quantified by qPCR. Sequencing ran on an Illumina NextSeq500 with a MidOutput 150-cycle cartridge, using 156 Read1 and 15 Index1 cycles with kit custom primers. The pooled library was loaded at roughly 0.94 pM with a roughly 20% PhiX control spike-in. As for how the authors treated the data: The vendor-processed data were analyzed in R, and a clonotype was defined as all T cells that share the same CDR3 nucleotide sequence. For clone abundance analyses, frequencies were normalized to the 10,000 most abundant clones in each sample. Before analysis, public T cell clones were removed, and these numbered fewer than six per sample on average. A difference in abundance of at least 32-fold between compartments was used to define tumor-enriched and baseline blood-enriched clonotypes. A beta-binomial differential abundance model was used to identify clonotypes that expanded or contracted between blood time points. Similarity between tumor and blood repertoires was quantified using the Baroni-Urbani and Buser coefficient, and groups were compared with two-tailed Wilcoxon tests in R. The table comes from immuneACCESS by way of TCRdb, which keeps in-frame sequences with V and J called. Part of the clones is missing from these tables; in studies checked, under half for an unresolved V gene and the rest for unknown reasons. V and J calls plus clone size are reproduced from that table; the DNA served to infer D and trimming. This sample holds roughly 150,000 clones; roughly 90% were observed only once. 13% of the sample rests with the top ten.

With respect to this clone: No antigen is known for it. One base away there is no much larger clone; base qualities are not given.

The clonotype was recovered from a woman between 50 and 59 years old with renal cell carcinoma. The chain uses TRBV19 and TRBJ1-2, and TRBD1 may be the D gene, going by 6 matching bases. Sequencing was performed on blood, taken from a patient whose treatment included radiotherapy and nephrectomy. The CDR3: CASTVAGTSEKNGYTF. The bases are TGTGCCAGTACTGTTGCCGGGACATCAGAAAAAAATGGCTACACCTTC.